The rows below give T cell receptor beta chains drawn from one sample of a study of blood T cell repertoires in COVID-19. Sequencing was performed with immunoSEQ multiplex PCR; in TCRdb, only in-frame clones are kept and a portion is missing. This table holds 300,000 to 350,000 clones, about nine tenths found once. The specimen sequenced was peripheral blood. These receptors were taken from a woman aged 70-85 years with COVID-19, enrolled during active disease. The CDR3 runs from the conserved cysteine through the conserved F or W. The D gene is left open where the match is weak. Rows give clone size only sometimes, using once, few, many, or a class for an expanded clone.

abundance	d_gene	j_gene	v_gene	CDR3nt	CDR3aa
-	-	TRBJ1-3	TRBV7-2	TGTGCCAGCAGCTTTCTAGGGGAGGGGACTGGAAACACCATATATTTT	CASSFLGEGTGNTIYF
-	-	TRBJ1-5	TRBV7-2	TGTGCCAGCAGCCCGGGAACTAGCAATCAGCCCCAGCATTTT	CASSPGTSNQPQHF
-	-	TRBJ2-1	TRBV24-1	TGTGCCACCAGTGATCAGGGGAATGAGCAGTTCTTC	CATSDQGNEQFF
-	-	TRBJ1-1	TRBV30	TGTGCCTGGAAGGGGGTGAACACTGAAGCTTTCTTT	CAWKGVNTEAFF
-	-	TRBJ1-1	TRBV11-2	TGTGCCAGCAGCTTAGGGAGGGAGAACACTGAAGCTTTCTTT	CASSLGRENTEAFF
-	TRBD1	TRBJ2-7	TRBV11-2	TGTGCCAGCAGCTTAGGGGACAGGGGATCCGGCGAGCAGTACTTC	CASSLGDRGSGEQYF
-	TRBD1	TRBJ1-2	TRBV12-3/TRBV12-4	TGTGCCAGCAATCCCCGGGACAGGGTCGGCTACACCTTC	CASNPRDRVGYTF
-	-	TRBJ1-1	TRBV9	TGTGCCAGCAGCGTAGCTATTGAGACTGAAGCTTTCTTT	CASSVAIETEAFF
-	TRBD1	TRBJ2-1	TRBV30	TGTGCCTGGAATCTACAGGGGGCTAATGAGCAGTTCTTC	CAWNLQGANEQFF
-	TRBD1	TRBJ1-2	TRBV30	TGTGCCTGGAGCCGAGGACAGGGGATCTATGGCTACACCTTC	CAWSRGQGIYGYTF
-	-	TRBJ2-7	TRBV5-1	TGCGCCAGCAGCTTGGACAGGACCTACGAGCAGTACTTC	CASSLDRTYEQYF
-	-	TRBJ2-2	TRBV12-3/TRBV12-4	TGTGCCAGCCACACAGGGCCGGCCGGGGAGCTGTTTTTT	CASHTGPAGELFF
-	-	TRBJ2-7	TRBV7-2	TGTGCCAGCAGCTTAGACAGGGTGACCTACGAGCAGTACTTC	CASSLDRVTYEQYF
-	TRBD2	TRBJ2-1	TRBV7-3	TGTGCCAGCAGCCCGGGGGGCAATGAGCAGTTCTTC	CASSPGGNEQFF
-	-	TRBJ1-6	TRBV7-3	TGTGCCAGCAGCGAGTGGACAGTGGGTTCACCCCTCCACTTT	CASSEWTVGSPLHF
-	-	TRBJ2-7	TRBV5-1	TGCGCCAGCAGCTCCCTAACGTGGGGGGGGGCGAGCTCCTACGAGCAGTACTTC	CASSSLTWGGASSYEQYF
-	-	TRBJ1-4	TRBV27	TGTGCCACCGGGAGAACAACTAATGAAAAACTGTTTTTT	CATGRTTNEKLFF
-	TRBD2	TRBJ2-1	TRBV7-3	TGTGCCAGCAGCTGGGGGGGTGAGCAGTTCTTC	CASSWGGEQFF
-	-	TRBJ1-1	TRBV4-2	TGTGCCAGCAGCCAAGACGAACAGGGACCTGAAGCTTTCTTT	CASSQDEQGPEAFF
few	-	TRBJ1-2	TRBV3-1/TRBV3-2	TGTGCCAGCAGAAAGGGGGAGACGGACTATGGCTACACCTTC	CASRKGETDYGYTF
once	TRBD2	TRBJ2-7	TRBV3-1/TRBV3-2	TGTGCCAGCAGCCAAGATAGGGCTAGCGGGGGACCTCCCTCCGAGCAGTACTTC	CASSQDRASGGPPSEQYF
-	TRBD2	TRBJ2-2	TRBV7-2	TGTGCCAGCAGCTCTGGTAGCGGGGGGCTCACCGGGGAGCTGTTTTTT	CASSSGSGGLTGELFF
-	-	TRBJ1-5	TRBV29-1	TGCAGCGTGGGGGACTACGCGACGGAGCCCCAGCATTTT	CSVGDYATEPQHF
-	TRBD2	TRBJ2-3	TRBV5-1	TGCGCCAGCAACGTAGCGGGGCCCGCTAGCACAGATACGCAGTATTTT	CASNVAGPASTDTQYF
-	-	TRBJ1-5	TRBV7-2	TGTGCCAGCACCCTTAGCGGAAATCAGCCCCAGCATTTT	CASTLSGNQPQHF
few	TRBD1	TRBJ1-6	TRBV28	TGTGCCAGCAGTTTACTACAGGGGGCATATTCACCCCTCCACTTT	CASSLLQGAYSPLHF
-	TRBD1	TRBJ2-7	TRBV9	TGTGCCAGCAGCGGAGGGCTCGCAGGGGGATACGAGCAGTACTTC	CASSGGLAGGYEQYF
once	-	TRBJ2-7	TRBV5-6	TGTGCCAGCAGCTTGTGGGGCTCGCGCGGGCAGTACTTC	CASSLWGSRGQYF
-	TRBD1	TRBJ2-7	TRBV15	TGTGCCACCAGCAGGGCCCGGACAGGGAAAGGGGGGTGGTTC	CATSRARTGKGGWF
once	-	TRBJ1-2	TRBV27	TGTGCCAGCAGTACCAACACGGGCTATGGCTACACCTTC	CASSTNTGYGYTF
-	-	TRBJ2-1	TRBV2	TGTGCCAGCAGTGGTGACACGTACGGAGAGCAGTTCTTC	CASSGDTYGEQFF
-	-	TRBJ1-5	TRBV10-3	TGTGCCATCGGAGAAGTAGGGGGTCAGCCCCAGCATTTT	CAIGEVGGQPQHF
-	-	TRBJ1-1	TRBV30	TGTGCCTGGAGTTTTGGAGGGACTGAAGCTTTCTTT	CAWSFGGTEAFF
-	TRBD1	TRBJ1-1	TRBV7-9	TGTGCCAGCAGCTTGACAGGGGTAATGGCTGAAGCTTTCTTT	CASSLTGVMAEAFF
-	-	TRBJ1-1	TRBV6-2/TRBV6-3	TGTGCCAGCAGTTTGGGTCCTACGGGGACTGAAGCTTTCTTT	CASSLGPTGTEAFF
-	-	TRBJ2-1	TRBV2	TGTGCCAGCAGCCTTTCTAGCGCGAACTACAATGAGCAGTTCTTC	CASSLSSANYNEQFF
-	TRBD1	TRBJ1-6	TRBV4-1	TGCGCCAGCAGCCAACAGGGGGGTCTAAGTTCACCCCTCCACTTT	CASSQQGGLSSPLHF
-	TRBD1	TRBJ1-1	TRBV2	TGTGCCAGCAGTGAAGAGGGGGCGATCGCTGAAGCTTTCTTT	CASSEEGAIAEAFF
-	TRBD1	TRBJ2-7	TRBV13	TGTGCCAGCAGCTTAACAGGGGGCAGGTCCTACGAGCAGTACTTC	CASSLTGGRSYEQYF
-	-	TRBJ1-2	TRBV6-5	TGTGCCAGCAGTTACTCGAGGGAACGGAATTATGGCTACACCTTC	CASSYSRERNYGYTF
-	-	TRBJ1-5	TRBV30	TGTGCCTGGAGTACGAGTAGCAATCAGCCCCAGCATTTT	CAWSTSSNQPQHF
-	-	TRBJ2-1	TRBV21-1	TGTGCCGGCGGGGGAAATGAGCAGTTCTTC	CAGGGNEQFF
-	TRBD1	TRBJ2-7	TRBV7-6	TGTGCCAGCAGCTCAATTACAGGGGGGTACGAGCAGTACTTC	CASSSITGGYEQYF
-	-	TRBJ1-2	TRBV28	TGTGCCAGCAGTTTACAGGGATCCTATGGCTACACCTTC	CASSLQGSYGYTF
-	-	TRBJ1-1	TRBV9	TGTGCCAGCAGCGTGGGACACTTGAACACTGAAGCTTTCTTT	CASSVGHLNTEAFF
-	TRBD1	TRBJ1-4	TRBV7-2	TGTGCCAGCAGTCTAGACAGGGGGTCGGAAAAACTGTTTTTT	CASSLDRGSEKLFF